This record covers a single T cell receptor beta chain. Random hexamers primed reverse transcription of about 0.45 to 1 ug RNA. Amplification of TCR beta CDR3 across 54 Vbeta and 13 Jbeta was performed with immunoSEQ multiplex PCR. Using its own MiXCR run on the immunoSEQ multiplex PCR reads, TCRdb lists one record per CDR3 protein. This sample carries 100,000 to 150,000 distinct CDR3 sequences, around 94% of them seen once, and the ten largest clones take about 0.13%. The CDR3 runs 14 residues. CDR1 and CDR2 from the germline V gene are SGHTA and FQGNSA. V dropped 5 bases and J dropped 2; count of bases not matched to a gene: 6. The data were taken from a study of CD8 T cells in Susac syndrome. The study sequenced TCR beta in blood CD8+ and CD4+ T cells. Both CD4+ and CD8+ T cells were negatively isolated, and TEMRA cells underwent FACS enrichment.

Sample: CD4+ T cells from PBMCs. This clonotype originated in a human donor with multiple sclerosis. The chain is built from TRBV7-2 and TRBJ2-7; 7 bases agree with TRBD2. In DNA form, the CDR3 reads TGTGCCAGCAGCCGGGGGGTTCCCACCTACGAGCAGTACTTC. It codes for CASSRGVPTYEQYF.